This entry is about one T cell receptor (beta chain). The antigen is not known. No cell sorting was done before RNA was extracted from the tissue. Germline lookup yields CDR1 MNHNS and CDR2 SASEGT. The length of the CDR3 is 14 residues. Deletions cut 8 bases from V and 7 bases from J, with 17 bases between. The data were taken from a study of tumor and adjacent non-tumor tissue in lung cancer. At the level of the study: Each sample yielded roughly 4 million productive TCRbeta reads on average. General study findings and limits: Tumor TCR diversity, when higher, was linked to shorter survival. In normal lung, the top 100 clones were significantly more dominant than in tumor.

TCRbeta libraries were built with three rounds of nested PCR, modified from ARM-PCR. TCRdb ran MiXCR on the multiplex PCR reads and lists one entry per CDR3 protein. The repertoire consists of about 140,000 distinct CDR3 sequences, with approximately 66% occurring once and the leading ten covering around a sixth. The chain couples TRBV6-1 to TRBJ2-2; D is unclear. This receptor was identified in a man in his sixties with small cell lung cancer. What was sequenced was lung tumor tissue. In DNA, the CDR3 is TGTGCCAGCGGCCCTCGCTCCGACAACGGGGAGCTGTTTTTT. This codes for CASGPRSDNGELFF.